This is a list of T cell receptor beta chains from one sample in a study of regulatory T cells in long-lasting Graves disease. TCRdb processed the multiplex PCR reads anew with MiXCR; each CDR3 protein has one entry. The table shows under 450,000 distinct CDR3 sequences, with roughly 25% occurring only once. Sequencing was performed on peripheral blood mononuclear cells (PBMCs), taken when the disease was refractory, from a patient treated with antithyroid drugs. The receptors were sampled from a woman between 40 and 55 years old with Graves disease. CDR3s include the opening cysteine and the closing phenylalanine or tryptophan. The order of the fields is clone size, D gene, J gene, V gene, CDR3 DNA, CDR3 protein. D genes are given only for firm matches. Clone sizes are given selectively: once, few, many, or a class where the clone is expanded.

>many|.|TRBJ1-1|TRBV10-3
TGTGCCATCAGTGCCAACGGACAGAACACTGAAGCTTTCTTT
CAISANGQNTEAFF
>many|.|TRBJ1-6|TRBV25-1
TGTGCCAGCAGGGACCCCTTCGGGTCACCCCTCCACTTT
CASRDPFGSPLHF
>.|.|TRBJ1-3|TRBV29-1
TGCAGCGTCATAACGGTTTTTGGTGGAAACACCATATATTTT
CSVITVFGGNTIYF
>many|TRBD2|TRBJ2-7|TRBV27
TGTGCCAGCAGTCCGGGGACTAGCGGGATGGGTGAGCAGTACTTC
CASSPGTSGMGEQYF
>few|TRBD1|TRBJ2-6|TRBV19
TGTGCCAGTGTGCACGGACAGGGAATCTCTGGGGCCAACGTCCTGACTTTC
CASVHGQGISGANVLTF
>few|TRBD2|TRBJ2-2|TRBV7-2
TGTGCCAGCAGCTTATTCGCTAGCGGGAGGGTCACCGGGGAGCTGTTTTTT
CASSLFASGRVTGELFF
>few|.|TRBJ2-5|TRBV30
TGTGCCTGGAGTTGGAGACTGAGGGGGGAGACCCAGTACTTC
CAWSWRLRGETQYF
>.|.|TRBJ2-5|TRBV10-3
TGTGCCATTTCTTCCCGTCGTCAGGAGATCCAGTACTTC
CAISSRRQEIQYF
>many|.|TRBJ2-7|TRBV20-1
TGCAGTGCTAGCGTGTACCGGGGCGAGCAGTACTTC
CSASVYRGEQYF
>many|.|TRBJ2-7|TRBV28
TGTGCCAGCAGTTTTGGCAGGAGGTACGAGCAGTACTTC
CASSFGRRYEQYF
>many|.|TRBJ1-1|TRBV28
TGTGCCAGCAACCTGAGGGGCTCACTTGAAGCTTTCTTT
CASNLRGSLEAFF
>.|TRBD2|TRBJ2-3|TRBV20-1
TGCAGTGCTACAGCACTAGCGGATACGCAGTATTTT
CSATALADTQYF
>many|.|TRBJ2-2|TRBV28
TGTGCCAGCAGTTTACGGCGGGAAATGGGTCGCGGGGAGCTGTTTTTT
CASSLRREMGRGELFF
>many|.|TRBJ2-7|TRBV5-5
TGTGCCAGCAGCCACCGGTGGAGGAATACCTACGAGCAGTACTTC
CASSHRWRNTYEQYF
>many|.|TRBJ1-3|TRBV28
TGTGCCAGCAGTTTGCCAGTTTTAGACACCATATATTTT
CASSLPVLDTIYF
>few|.|TRBJ2-1|TRBV28
TGTGCCAGCAGTTGGGGGCGCCTGAATGAGCAGTTCTTC
CASSWGRLNEQFF
>many|.|TRBJ2-5|TRBV12-3/TRBV12-4
TGTGCCAGCACCCAGCGGAGCCAAGAGACCCAGTACTTC
CASTQRSQETQYF
>.|.|TRBJ2-7|TRBV30
TGTGCCTGGAGCACCCCCCCCCCAGCGTACGAGCAGTACTTC
CAWSTPPPAYEQYF
>few|.|TRBJ1-4|TRBV15
TGTGCCACCAGCAGGGCCATCCTCGGAAGTGAAAAACTGTTTTTT
CATSRAILGSEKLFF
>.|.|TRBJ2-7|TRBV25-1
TGTGCCAGCAGTGCCCCATCAACGGCGGCTTACGAGCAGTACTTC
CASSAPSTAAYEQYF
>.|.|TRBJ1-3|TRBV7-2
TGTGCCAGTCGGAGGAGCTCTGGAAACACCATATATTTT
CASRRSSGNTIYF
>.|.|TRBJ1-5|TRBV20-1
TGCAGTGCTAGAGATCTAGGCAGAGGGGTCGAATATAGCAATCAGCCCCAGCATTTT
CSARDLGRGVEYSNQPQHF
>many|.|TRBJ2-7|TRBV28
TGTGCCAGCAGTAGCGGGACAGTGCTAGTCTACGAGCAGTACTTC
CASSSGTVLVYEQYF
>many|TRBD1|TRBJ1-1|TRBV27
TGTGCCAGCAGCGTGAGGGACAGCATGAACACTGAAGCTTTCTTT
CASSVRDSMNTEAFF
>many|.|TRBJ1-6|TRBV6-1
TGTGCCAGCAGTGAAAGGGCGGACAATTCACCCCTCCACTTT
CASSERADNSPLHF
>.|.|TRBJ1-4|TRBV30
TGTGCCTGGAGCGCAGAAGAGGAAAAACTGTTTTTT
CAWSAEEEKLFF
>.|TRBD2|TRBJ2-3|TRBV15
TGTGCCACCAGCAGAGATTGGGCAGCGGGGGCAGATACGCAGTATTTT
CATSRDWAAGADTQYF
>many|.|TRBJ1-1|TRBV2
TGTGCCAGCACTCGGGGCCCGGGTGAAGCTTTCTTT
CASTRGPGEAFF
>many|.|TRBJ1-4|TRBV3-1
TGTGCCAGCAGCCGCGGGACAAGGAATGAAAAACTGTTTTTT
CASSRGTRNEKLFF
>many|.|TRBJ2-5|TRBV28
TGTGCCAGCAGTTTATCGTCTTCCGAAGAGACCCAGTACTTC
CASSLSSSEETQYF
>many|.|TRBJ2-2|TRBV2
TGTGCCACCACTCAGAGCACCGGGGAGCTGTTTTTT
CATTQSTGELFF
>many|.|TRBJ1-2|TRBV29-1
TGCAGCGTTGAGGGGCAGGGAACCTATGGCTACACCTTC
CSVEGQGTYGYTF
>.|.|TRBJ1-1|TRBV5-1
TGCGCCAGCAGCTTGGATGTCGGGAACACTGAAGCTTTCTTT
CASSLDVGNTEAFF
>many|.|TRBJ2-4|TRBV7-9
TGTGCCAGCAGCTTTTCGGACGGGAACATTCAGTACTTC
CASSFSDGNIQYF
>few|.|TRBJ2-3|TRBV27
TGTGCCAGCAGTTTATCGGGGACCCCGCAGTATTTT
CASSLSGTPQYF
>few|.|TRBJ2-2|TRBV9
TGTGCCACCATCCGATCAGGGTGGGACACCGGGGAGCTGTTTTTT
CATIRSGWDTGELFF
>.|TRBD2|TRBJ2-3|TRBV2
TGTGCCAGCAGCGGTCGACTAGCGGCCACAGATACGCAGTATTTT
CASSGRLAATDTQYF
>.|.|TRBJ2-1|TRBV29-1
TGCAGCGTTACCGGACTAACTTCCTACAATGAGCAGTTCTTC
CSVTGLTSYNEQFF
>many|TRBD1|TRBJ1-5|TRBV5-1
TGCGCCAGCAGCTTCGGACAGGGGACTCAGCCCCAGCATTTT
CASSFGQGTQPQHF
>many|TRBD1|TRBJ1-2|TRBV7-8
TGTGCCAGCAGCCCTTCGGGACAGCTTATCTATGGCTACACCTTC
CASSPSGQLIYGYTF
>few|.|TRBJ1-6|TRBV6-9
TGTGCCAGCAGTTACCCGGGTTTTGGGTCTTCTAATTCACCCCTCCACTTT
CASSYPGFGSSNSPLHF
>many|.|TRBJ2-7|TRBV28
TGTGCCAGCAGTTTAGTTGCTAGTACCTACGAGCAGTACTTC
CASSLVASTYEQYF
>.|TRBD1|TRBJ2-2|TRBV29-1
TGCAGCGTTGGGGACAGGGGATACACCGGGGAGCTGTTTTTT
CSVGDRGYTGELFF
>.|TRBD2|TRBJ2-7|TRBV3-1
TGTGCCAGCAGCCGATCTGGGACTAGCGGGGAGAGGCAGTACTTC
CASSRSGTSGERQYF